Below, 26 T cell receptor beta chains from the same sample are listed, as sequenced in a study of T cells in Graves' hyperthyroidism and ophthalmopathy. There were TCR beta CDR3 regions amplified from RNA transcripts. HTBI primers were used for first-round RT-PCR of the TCR CDR3. MiXCR was run by TCRdb on the multiplex PCR reads, yielding one entry per CDR3 protein. The table has roughly 580,000 distinct CDR3 sequences, approximately 15% seen once. The sample taken for sequencing was blood. Every receptor here comes from a woman under 40 with Graves' hyperthyroidism that later progressed to Graves' ophthalmopathy.

This chain uses TRBV15 with TRBJ2-1; no reliable D call. Trimming removed 9 bases from V and 7 bases from J, with 16 bases in between. Germline loops: CDR1 LNHNV, CDR2 YYDKDF (reference sequence). The CDR3 runs 13 residues. DNA of the CDR3: TGTGCCACGGGTAGTTTGGGGTTTAATGAGCAGTTCTTC. Its protein is CATGSLGFNEQFF.

Many counts were recorded for this clonotype. This chain links TRBV20-1 with TRBJ2-7, with D uncertain. CDR1 and CDR2 (germline): DFQATT, SNEGSKA (reference sequence). This CDR3 comprises 12 residues. V was pared by 3 bases and J by 2 bases, with 8 bases between. Here the CDR3 reads CSARGQAYEQYF. CDR3 coding DNA: TGCAGTGCTAGGGGCCAGGCCTACGAGCAGTACTTC.

This clonotype showed up just a few times. This CDR3 is CSAGTLNEKLFF. CDR3 DNA: TGCAGCGCCGGGACATTGAATGAAAAACTGTTTTTT. The V gene is TRBV29-1, the J gene TRBJ1-4; TRBD1 might be the D (6 bases). Trimming shortened V by 7 bases and J by 5 bases, and 11 bases separated the two germline ends. CDR1 SQVTM and CDR2 ANQGSEA come from the germline V gene. This CDR3 spans 12 amino acids.

In DNA form, the CDR3 reads TGCAGCGTCGGCGACGGGGTAAACAGCTACGAGCAGTACTTC. Translation: CSVGDGVNSYEQYF. The chain combines TRBV29-1 with TRBJ2-7, with a tentative D call TRBD2 (5 bases). The CDR3 contains 14 residues. Germline CDR1 SQVTM, CDR2 ANQGSEA. Trimming stripped 6 bases from V and 3 bases from J, with 18 bases between.

This clonotype came up once. This chain uses TRBV5-5 with TRBJ1-1; no clear D. This CDR3 has 14 amino acids. V was trimmed by 4 bases and J by 1 base, leaving 11 bases between them. CDR1 is SGHKS and CDR2 is YYEKEE in the germline V gene (reference sequence). The CDR3: CASSGSLSNTEAFF. CDR3 sequence (DNA): TGTGCCAGCAGCGGGAGCCTTTCGAACACTGAAGCTTTCTTT.

The genes are TRBV6-1 and TRBJ2-1; D is perhaps TRBD2 (5 bases). V was trimmed by 10 bases and J by 5 bases, leaving 18 bases between them. In germline, CDR1 is MNHNS, CDR2 SASEGT. The length of the CDR3 is 14 residues. The CDR3 loop is CAISRTPTNNEQFF. The CDR3 nucleotides are TGTGCCATCAGCCGGACTCCAACTAACAATGAGCAGTTCTTC.

In its sample, this clonotype was seen once. This chain connects TRBV6-5 to TRBJ2-1; 8 bases line up with TRBD2. V was clipped by 1 base and J by 7 bases; unmatched bases: 6. This CDR3 region has 15 residues. Germline values: CDR1 MNHEY, CDR2 SVGAGI. CDR3 loop: CASSYWREDGNEQFF. The CDR3 coding sequence is TGTGCCAGCAGTTACTGGCGGGAGGACGGAAATGAGCAGTTCTTC.

Only a few counts were recorded for this clonotype. The chain carries TRBV10-2 and TRBJ1-2, with D possibly TRBD1 on 6 matching bases. Germline-derived CDR1 and CDR2 are WSHSY and SAAADI. This CDR3 comprises 13 residues. V gave up 7 bases and J gave up 14 bases, with 23 bases separating them. CDR3 in DNA: TGCGCCAGCACCCCGGGGGCGGGCTGGGGTTGGACCTTC. It translates to CASTPGAGWGWTF.

The chain recombines TRBV28 with TRBJ2-5; 8 bases map to TRBD2. CDR1 and CDR2 from the germline V gene are MDHEN and SYDVKM. The V and J ends lost 6 bases and 5 bases, in that order; junction bases with no gene match: 11. The CDR3 is 15 residues long. CDR3 residues: CASRKSGRRFETQYF. The DNA of the CDR3 is TGTGCCAGCAGGAAGAGCGGGAGACGGTTTGAGACCCAGTACTTC.

This clonotype was observed at least ten times. The chain uses TRBV20-1 and TRBJ2-1; 14 bases agree with TRBD2. Germline trimming cut 3 bases from V and 5 bases from J; bases unmatched to any gene: 9. The CDR3 runs to 17 residues. Germline loops: CDR1 DFQATT, CDR2 SNEGSKA (reference sequence). CDR3 bases: TGCAGTGCTAGGACCCTGACTAGCGGGAGGGCCCACAATGAGCAGTTCTTC. It is translated as CSARTLTSGRAHNEQFF.

This clonotype was seen a handful of times. A clone one base away is much larger, so this may be a read error. The chain combines TRBV12-3 or TRBV12-4 with TRBJ2-6; 11 nucleotides align to TRBD1. This CDR3 region has 19 residues. Unmatched junction bases numbered 11, after V lost 6 bases and J lost 1 base. CDR3 sequence: CASRLDGGTGGSGANVLTF. CDR3 bases: TGTGCCAGCAGGCTGGACGGCGGGACAGGGGGGTCTGGGGCCAACGTCCTGACTTTC.

This clonotype was seen a few times. The chain links TRBV4-1 to TRBJ2-1, with unresolved D. Trimming shortened V by 4 bases and J by 8 bases, and 12 bases separated the two germline ends. The germline V gene has CDR1 MGHRA and CDR2 YSYEKL. This CDR3 has 13 amino acids. The CDR3 sequence: CASSPASRDEQFF. The CDR3 region has the DNA TGCGCCAGCAGCCCGGCTAGTCGGGATGAGCAGTTCTTC.

This clonotype showed up many times. The chain couples TRBV20-1 to TRBJ1-5, with no clear D. Germline V gives CDR1 DFQATT, CDR2 SNEGSKA (reference sequence). This CDR3 has 12 residues. V gave up 0 bases and J gave up 1 base, with 1 base separating them. The CDR3, as DNA: TGCAGTGCTAGAGACAGCAATCAGCCCCAGCATTTT. This encodes CSARDSNQPQHF.

This clonotype was recorded a few times. The J gene is TRBJ2-1, the V gene TRBV12-3 or TRBV12-4, with D unclear. V lost 3 bases and J 10 bases, leaving 13 bases between the germline ends. This CDR3 has 13 residues. The CDR3 sequence: CASSFRPFDEQFF. CDR3 coding DNA: TGTGCCAGCAGTTTTCGACCCTTTGACGAGCAGTTCTTC.

This chain connects TRBV7-9 to TRBJ1-2, with D unclear. The CDR3 is 16 amino acids. CDR1 and CDR2 (germline): SEHNR, FQNEAQ (reference sequence). V was clipped by 4 bases and J by 2 bases, with 17 bases between them. CDR3 bases: TGTGCCAGCAGCTCCCTAGGGCTTGACACGAACTATGGCTACACCTTC. This translates into CASSSLGLDTNYGYTF.

This clonotype showed up many times. The chain carries TRBV2 and TRBJ1-5, with TRBD1 identical over 8 bases. The CDR3 length is 14 residues. Losses at the gene ends were 7 bases for V and 6 bases for J; bases not matched to a gene: 8. CDR1 SNHLY and CDR2 FYNNEI come from the germline V gene. The CDR3 nucleotides are TGTGCCAGCAAGTTAGACAGGGGTGGTCAGCCCCAGCATTTT. The encoded protein is CASKLDRGGQPQHF.

This clonotype was seen ten or more times. Here the CDR3 DNA reads TGTGCCAGCAGTTACTCGACTATCCCAGAAGAATTCCTGAACACTGAAGCTTTCTTT. Translation: CASSYSTIPEEFLNTEAFF. The chain employs TRBV6-2 or TRBV6-3 and TRBJ1-1; D gene ambiguous. The CDR3 has 19 amino acids. The germline CDR1 and CDR2 sequences are MNHEY and SVGEGT. The V gene lost 0 bases and the J gene lost 0 bases, with 20 bases spanning the gap.

This clonotype was observed at least ten times. The chain uses TRBV27 and TRBJ1-6, with a tentative D call TRBD1 (5 bases). The CDR3 is 14 amino acids. Trimming stripped 2 bases from V and 9 bases from J, with 11 bases between. Germline CDR1 MNHEY, CDR2 SMNVEV (reference sequence). DNA for the CDR3: TGTGCCAGCAGTTTAAGAGGGGTTGGTTCACCCCTCCACTTT. Translation: CASSLRGVGSPLHF.

This clonotype was seen ten or more times. CDR3 nucleotide sequence: TGTGCCAGCAGCTTACGGGTGGGGGATTCAGACATTCAGTACTTC. Residues: CASSLRVGDSDIQYF. V gene TRBV7-6 combines with J gene TRBJ2-4; D tentatively reads TRBD1 or TRBD2 (5 bases each). The germline V gene has CDR1 SGHVS and CDR2 FNYEAQ. This CDR3 spans 15 amino acids. V was clipped by 2 bases and J by 8 bases, with 16 bases between them.

This clonotype was observed at least ten times. The chain uses TRBV19 and TRBJ2-1; 11 nucleotides match TRBD2. The trim removed 3 bases at V and 5 bases at J, leaving 3 bases unmatched. CDR3 length: 15 residues. The V gene's germline CDR1 is LNHDA and CDR2 SQIVND (reference sequence). CDR3: CASSMTSGVNNEQFF. CDR3 nucleotides: TGTGCCAGTAGTATGACTAGCGGGGTCAACAATGAGCAGTTCTTC.

This clonotype was counted ten times or more. V gene TRBV11-2 combines with J gene TRBJ1-5, with 7 positions matching TRBD1. The CDR3 is 14 residues long. CDR1 and CDR2 from the germline V gene are SGHAT and FQNNGV. Trimming took 1 base from V and 10 from J; bases not matched to a gene: 7. In DNA form, the CDR3 reads TGTGCCAGCAGCTTAGCGGCAGGGGGTCAACCCCAGCATTTT. This codes for CASSLAAGGQPQHF.

Ten or more counts support this clonotype. The chain joins TRBV20-1 to TRBJ2-1; TRBD2 aligns across 13 bases. Unmatched junction bases numbered 11, after V lost 3 bases and J lost 0 bases. This CDR3 is 19 amino acids long. Germline V gene data show CDR1 as DFQATT and CDR2 as SNEGSKA (reference sequence). The CDR3 region is CSAREGTSGMARSYNEQFF. The CDR3 DNA follows: TGCAGTGCTAGGGAGGGGACTAGCGGGATGGCCCGCTCCTACAATGAGCAGTTCTTC.

This clonotype was seen many times. The CDR3 DNA reads TGTGCCTGGAGTGCCCAACTAGCCCACGAGCAGTACTTC. Protein sequence: CAWSAQLAHEQYF. The chain has TRBV30 and TRBJ2-7, with D possibly being TRBD2 (6 bases). Between the trimmed V and J ends, which lost 1 base and 5 bases, there was a span of 12 bases. Germline V gives CDR1 GTSNPN, CDR2 SVGIG (reference sequence). The CDR3 has 13 amino acids.

This clonotype was seen at least ten times. V and J are TRBV6-2 or TRBV6-3 and TRBJ1-1; no firm D call. Trimming stripped 0 bases from V and 3 bases from J, with 5 bases between. The CDR3 consists of 13 residues. Germline assignment: CDR1 MNHEY and CDR2 SVGEGT. In DNA form, the CDR3 reads TGTGCCAGCAGTTACTCGAGGGACACTGAAGCTTTCTTT. Its translation is CASSYSRDTEAFF.

This clonotype came up a few times. V is TRBV5-1 and J is TRBJ2-5, with D maybe TRBD2 (6 bases). V lost 0 bases to trimming and J lost 4 bases, with 13 bases between them. CDR1 is SGHRS, CDR2 YFSETQ, per germline. The CDR3 totals 15 residues. DNA of the CDR3: TGCGCCAGCAGCTTGGGGGGGGACGGACGAGAGACCCAGTACTTC. Translated: CASSLGGDGRETQYF.

This clonotype was picked up many times. The rearrangement links TRBV29-1 to TRBJ2-5, with D tentatively TRBD2 (5 bases). V was trimmed by 6 bases and J by 5 bases, leaving 22 bases between them. Germline V lookup: CDR1 SQVTM, CDR2 ANQGSEA. CDR3 length: 15 residues. The CDR3 reads CSVIVGGGIGETQYF. Written as DNA, the CDR3 is TGCAGCGTGATAGTTGGTGGAGGAATAGGGGAGACCCAGTACTTC.